This T cell receptor beta chain was sequenced for a study of cytomegalovirus exposure and HLA in healthy donors. General study points: The study put some 150 TCR beta chains on its list as cytomegalovirus-associated. Later analysis demonstrated an association between a missense DCLRE1C variant and TCR beta V- and J-gene trimming. In an earlier analysis, about 87% or about 30%: the productive usage of most TCR beta V segments. High sensitivity and specificity were reportedly achieved when the classifier diagnosed cytomegalovirus status.

With 60 Vbeta and 13 Jbeta primers, the PCR was carried out. Data came from immunoSEQ multiplex PCR; TCRdb stores just in-frame clones and leaves some out. The sample has 100,000 to 150,000 clones; around 68% are singletons. Worth noting for this clone: The antigen is unknown.

Input material: PBMCs. The TCR comes from a man aged 35-49 years in good health and CMV-seropositive.

CDR3 loop: CASSVAGGRRDQETQYF. As DNA, the CDR3 is TGTGCCAGCAGCGTAGCGGGGGGGCGGAGGGACCAAGAGACCCAGTACTTC. The chain recombines TRBV9 with TRBJ2-5, with 8 bases lining up with TRBD2. The V segment lost 0 bases and the J segment 0 bases; nucleotides outside the gene matches: 7. CDR3 length: 17 amino acids. Germline V lookup: CDR1 SGDLS, CDR2 YYNGEE.